The 10 T cell receptor beta chains below come from one sample, sequenced in a study of tumor-infiltrating lymphocytes in primary liver carcinoma listed by TCRdb under 2017. TRIzol reagent was used to extract blood RNA from unsorted whole blood, while the DNeasy Blood & Tissue kit provided the germline DNA. The sequencing machine was an Illumina HiSeq 2500. Using a constant-region primer and ProtoScript II reverse transcriptase, TCRbeta-specific cDNA was reverse-transcribed from approximately 0.5 ug total RNA. The TCRbeta libraries were prepared through three rounds of nested multiplex PCR following a slightly modified ARM-PCR procedure. Each of the first two PCR rounds ran for 10 cycles and used multiplex TRBV1-TRBV30 forward primers together with a Cbeta reverse primer. The public reads were quality trimmed at Q25 with fastp and then assembled into clones with MiXCR by TCRdb, keeping productive beta chains. Each CDR3 protein appears once, grouped with its most common genes and DNA. This sample lists about 200,000 distinct CDR3 sequences; approximately 65% were detected once. The ten largest make up approximately 6.5% of the sample.

Sequencing was carried out using peripheral blood. These receptors were taken from a woman aged 60-75 years with primary liver carcinoma and hepatitis B virus infection.

This clonotype has at least ten counts. The V gene is TRBV30, the J gene TRBJ2-6; TRBD1 matches at 7 bases. V shed 5 bases and J 2 bases; nucleotides not matched to a gene: 0. The CDR3 loop spans 13 amino acids. In germline, CDR1 is GTSNPN, CDR2 SVGIG (reference sequence). CDR3 DNA: TGTGCCTGGGACAGGGCTGGGGCCAACGTCCTGACTTTC. Translated, it gives CAWDRAGANVLTF.

Comments on this clonotype: A read error may explain this, as a much larger clone is one base away. V and J are TRBV4-1 and TRBJ2-7; D unclear. The V gene's germline CDR1 is MGHRA and CDR2 YSYEKL. This CDR3 region has 15 residues. The CDR3, as DNA: TGCGCCAGCAGCCAAGTCCAGATTAGCTCCTACGAGCAGTGCTTC. Its protein product is CASSQVQISSYEQCF.

As regards this clonotype: A read error may explain this, as a much larger clone is one base away. V and J are TRBV4-1 and TRBJ1-1, with a possible D match to TRBD1 (5 bases). The length of the CDR3 is 16 residues. The germline V gene encodes CDR1 MGHRA and CDR2 YSYEKL. V was trimmed by 0 bases and J by 3 bases, leaving 14 bases between them. The CDR3 region has the DNA TGCGCCAGCAGCCAAGACCCCAAGGGGCTCGACACTGAAGCTTTCTTT. Amino acid sequence: CASSQDPKGLDTEAFF.

A remark on this clonotype: Because it lacks the conserved phenylalanine or tryptophan at the end, this CDR3 is likely a read error. This sequence joins TRBV6-5 and TRBJ2-5; D is uncertain. V lost 6 bases, J lost 4 bases, and 18 bases lay in between. The CDR3 sequence is 15 residues long. Germline CDR1 MNHEY, CDR2 SVGAGI. CDR3 DNA: TGTGCCAGCAGCTACATTGGTGCAGGAAGAGAGACCCAGTACTTA. This sequence encodes CASSYIGAGRETQYL.

The chain's CDR3 is CSVEMGAPSSYNEQFF. The CDR3 DNA is TGCAGCGTTGAGATGGGGGCACCTAGCTCCTACAATGAGCAGTTCTTC. The chain combines TRBV29-1 with TRBJ2-1, with a possible D match to TRBD1 (6 bases). Germline V gene data show CDR1 as SQVTM and CDR2 as ANQGSEA. CDR3 length: 16 residues. V was pared by 3 bases and J by 0 bases, with 15 bases between.

With regard to this clonotype: A much larger clonotype is one base distant, so this may be a read error. The rearrangement uses TRBV6-1 and TRBJ1-1; no clear D. V lost 4 bases, J lost 4 bases, and 10 bases lay in between. The CDR3 sequence is 13 residues long. The germline gives CDR1 MNHNS, CDR2 SASEGT. This chain's CDR3 is CASSVIYGTEAFF. The CDR3 DNA reads as TGTGCCAGCAGTGTCATCTACGGCACTGAAGCTTTCTTT.

Concerning this clonotype: At one of its ends the junction is not consistent with the germline gene, which may arise from a read error. This chain joins TRBV11-3 and TRBJ2-7; the D is unclear. CDR1 SGHNT and CDR2 YENEEA come from the germline V gene. The CDR3 has 14 amino acids. The CDR3 coding sequence is TGTGCCAGCGGCTTAGATCGTATTTCCTACAAGCAGTACTTC. Translating it yields CASGLDRISYKQYF.

The table lists this clonotype with a count of one. The junction shows a germline mismatch at one end, possibly a read error. The gene calls are TRBV29-1 and TRBJ2-3; D is possibly TRBD2 (8 bases). The CDR3 has 16 residues. CDR1 and CDR2 from the germline V gene are SQVTM and ANQGSEA. This chain's CDR3 is CSIEGTAGASTDTQYF. The CDR3 coding sequence is TGCAGCATTGAAGGGACAGCGGGGGCTAGCACAGATACGCAGTATTTT.

This chain joins TRBV7-9 and TRBJ1-1, with unresolved D. The CDR3 covers 14 residues. The germline V gene encodes CDR1 SEHNR and CDR2 FQNEAQ (reference sequence). V was pared by 2 bases and J by 3 bases, with 10 bases between. CDR3 DNA sequence: TGTGCCAGCAGCTTATCACGTGGGGACACTGAAGCTTTCTTT. Its translation is CASSLSRGDTEAFF. The whole variable domain, filled in from reference TRBV7-9 and TRBJ1-1, reads DTGVSQNPRHKITKRGQNVTFRCDPISEHNRLYWYRQTLGQGPEFLTYFQNEAQLEKSRLLSDRFSAERPKGSFSTLEIQRTEQGDSAMYLCASSLSRGDTEAFFGQGTRLTVV.

CDR3 sequence: CASNLTWGDTEAFF. In DNA, the CDR3 is TGTGCCAGCAACCTCACTTGGGGAGACACTGAAGCTTTCTTT. The chain carries TRBV11-3 and TRBJ1-1; D is ambiguous. Trimming removed 7 bases at V and 3 bases at J, with 15 bases between. CDR3 length: 14 amino acids. Germline CDR1 is SGHNT and CDR2 is YENEEA.